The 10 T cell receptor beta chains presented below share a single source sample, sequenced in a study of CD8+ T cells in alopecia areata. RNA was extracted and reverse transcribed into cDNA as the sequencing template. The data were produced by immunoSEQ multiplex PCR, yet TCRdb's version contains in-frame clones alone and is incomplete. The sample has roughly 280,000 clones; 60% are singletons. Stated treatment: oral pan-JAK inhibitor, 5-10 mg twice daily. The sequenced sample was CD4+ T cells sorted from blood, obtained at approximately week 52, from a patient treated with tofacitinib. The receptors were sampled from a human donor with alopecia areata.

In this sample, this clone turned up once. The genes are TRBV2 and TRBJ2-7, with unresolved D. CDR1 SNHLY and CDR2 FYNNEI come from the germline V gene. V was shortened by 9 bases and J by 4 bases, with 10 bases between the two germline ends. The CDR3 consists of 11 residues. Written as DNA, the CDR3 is TGTGCCAGAGCAGGTCAATACGAGCAGTACTTC. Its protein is CARAGQYEQYF.

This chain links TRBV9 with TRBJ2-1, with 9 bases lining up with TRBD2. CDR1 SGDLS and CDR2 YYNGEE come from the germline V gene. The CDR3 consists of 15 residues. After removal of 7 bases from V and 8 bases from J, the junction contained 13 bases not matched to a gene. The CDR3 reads CASSAGGRLYDEQFF. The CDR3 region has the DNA TGTGCCAGCTCTGCGGGGGGGCGGTTATATGATGAGCAGTTCTTC.

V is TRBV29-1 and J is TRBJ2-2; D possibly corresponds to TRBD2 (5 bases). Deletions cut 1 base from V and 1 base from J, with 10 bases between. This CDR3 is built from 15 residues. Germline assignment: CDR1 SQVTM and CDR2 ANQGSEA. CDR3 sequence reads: CSVEVERRNTGELFF. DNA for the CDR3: TGCAGCGTTGAAGTGGAGCGGAGGAACACCGGGGAGCTGTTTTTT.

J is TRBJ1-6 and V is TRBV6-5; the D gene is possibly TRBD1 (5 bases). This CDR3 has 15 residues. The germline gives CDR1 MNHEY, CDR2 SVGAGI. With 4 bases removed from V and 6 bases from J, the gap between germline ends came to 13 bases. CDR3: CASSSGTQGNSPLHF. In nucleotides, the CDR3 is TGTGCCAGCAGTTCGGGGACTCAGGGTAATTCACCCCTCCACTTT.

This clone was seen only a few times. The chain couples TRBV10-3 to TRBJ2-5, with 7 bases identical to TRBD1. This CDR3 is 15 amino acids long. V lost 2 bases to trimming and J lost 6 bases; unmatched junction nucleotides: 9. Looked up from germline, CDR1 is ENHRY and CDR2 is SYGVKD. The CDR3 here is CAISEEGDRVKTQYF. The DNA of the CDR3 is TGTGCCATCAGTGAGGAGGGCGACAGGGTTAAGACCCAGTACTTC.

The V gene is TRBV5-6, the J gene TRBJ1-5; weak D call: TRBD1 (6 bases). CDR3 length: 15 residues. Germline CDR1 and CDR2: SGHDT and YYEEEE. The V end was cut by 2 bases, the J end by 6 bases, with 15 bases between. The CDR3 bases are TGTGCCAGCAGCTTCAGGGGAGCTGGTTCTCAGCCCCAGCATTTT. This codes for CASSFRGAGSQPQHF.

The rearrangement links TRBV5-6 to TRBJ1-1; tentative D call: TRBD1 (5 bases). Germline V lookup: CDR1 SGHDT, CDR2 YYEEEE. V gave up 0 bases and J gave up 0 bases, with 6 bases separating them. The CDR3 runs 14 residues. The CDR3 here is CASSLVGVNTEAFF. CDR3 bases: TGTGCCAGCAGCTTGGTGGGGGTGAACACTGAAGCTTTCTTT.

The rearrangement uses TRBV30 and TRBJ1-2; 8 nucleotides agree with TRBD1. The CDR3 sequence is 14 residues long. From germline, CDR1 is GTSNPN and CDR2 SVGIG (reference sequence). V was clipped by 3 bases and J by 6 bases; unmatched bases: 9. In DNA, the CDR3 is TGTGCCTGGAGCCCAGGGGGCAGGGGGCATGGCTACACCTTC. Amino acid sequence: CAWSPGGRGHGYTF. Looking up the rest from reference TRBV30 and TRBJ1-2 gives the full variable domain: SQTIHQWPATLVQPVGSPLSLECTVEGTSNPNLYWYRQAAGRGLQLLFYSVGIGQISSEVPQNLSASRPQDRQFILSSKKLLLSDSGFYLCAWSPGGRGHGYTFGSGTRLTVV.

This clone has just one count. The chain's CDR3 is CASLGGRFTDTQYF. The CDR3 DNA is TGTGCCAGCCTTGGCGGCCGATTCACAGATACGCAGTATTTT. V usage is TRBV7-9 and J usage is TRBJ2-3; the D is unclear. From germline, CDR1 is SEHNR and CDR2 FQNEAQ (reference sequence). The CDR3 sequence is 14 residues long. V was trimmed by 8 bases and J by 2 bases, leaving 14 bases between them.

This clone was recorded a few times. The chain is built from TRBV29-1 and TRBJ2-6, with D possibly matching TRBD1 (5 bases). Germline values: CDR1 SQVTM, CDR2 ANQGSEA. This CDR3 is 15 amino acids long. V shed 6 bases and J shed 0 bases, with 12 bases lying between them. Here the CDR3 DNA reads TGCAGCGTCTCACAGGATTTCTCTGGGGCCAACGTCCTGACTTTC. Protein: CSVSQDFSGANVLTF.